These T cell receptor beta chains were read from a single sample in a study of CD8 T cells in Susac syndrome. MiXCR, applied by TCRdb to the immunoSEQ multiplex PCR reads, yields one record per CDR3 protein. Among approximately 230,000 distinct CDR3 sequences listed, 80% to 95% were seen once. Sequencing was done on a sample of CD4+ T cells from PBMCs. The origin of the receptors is a human donor with multiple sclerosis. Both conserved end residues are part of each CDR3. Each record gives: D gene, V gene, clone size, J gene, CDR3 DNA, CDR3 protein. D genes are given only for firm matches. Size is stated for part of the rows, as once, few or many counts, or as a class when the clone is expanded.

d_gene: -
v_gene: TRBV12-3/TRBV12-4
abundance: -
j_gene: TRBJ1-1
CDR3nt: TGTGCCAGCAGTCCCAAGGTGGGCACTGAAGCTTTCTTT
CDR3aa: CASSPKVGTEAFF

d_gene: -
v_gene: TRBV7-9
abundance: once
j_gene: TRBJ1-2
CDR3nt: TGTGCCAGCAGCTTGGAGCCTCCGACGGGGCGCTACACCTTC
CDR3aa: CASSLEPPTGRYTF

d_gene: -
v_gene: TRBV28
abundance: -
j_gene: TRBJ1-6
CDR3nt: TGTGCCAGCATTCAAGGGGTTCATTCACCCCTCCACTTT
CDR3aa: CASIQGVHSPLHF

d_gene: -
v_gene: TRBV5-4
abundance: once
j_gene: TRBJ1-2
CDR3nt: TGTGCCAGCAGCCCTACCGGGGCCTCAGATGGCTACACCTTC
CDR3aa: CASSPTGASDGYTF

d_gene: -
v_gene: TRBV3-1
abundance: -
j_gene: TRBJ1-1
CDR3nt: TGTGCCAGCAGCCAGGGCCACACTGAAGCTTTCTTT
CDR3aa: CASSQGHTEAFF

d_gene: TRBD1
v_gene: TRBV12-3/TRBV12-4
abundance: -
j_gene: TRBJ1-2
CDR3nt: TGTGCCAGCAGTCCAGGACAGGCCTACTATGGCTACACCTTC
CDR3aa: CASSPGQAYYGYTF

d_gene: TRBD2
v_gene: TRBV7-3
abundance: -
j_gene: TRBJ2-1
CDR3nt: TGTGCCAGCAGCTTACCCTCACTAGCGGGGGCGACCAATGAGCAGTTCTTC
CDR3aa: CASSLPSLAGATNEQFF

d_gene: -
v_gene: TRBV12-3/TRBV12-4
abundance: once
j_gene: TRBJ2-3
CDR3nt: TGTGCCAGCAAATTTGGAGATACGCAGTATTTT
CDR3aa: CASKFGDTQYF

d_gene: TRBD1
v_gene: TRBV28
abundance: -
j_gene: TRBJ1-2
CDR3nt: TGTGCCAGCACCCCCCCCTCCGGACAGGTTAACTATGGCTACACCTTC
CDR3aa: CASTPPSGQVNYGYTF

d_gene: -
v_gene: TRBV27
abundance: -
j_gene: TRBJ2-3
CDR3nt: TGTGCCAGCTCGCCGTCGTTCACAGATACGCAGTATTTT
CDR3aa: CASSPSFTDTQYF